This T cell receptor (beta chain) was sequenced in a study of T cell responses to AZD1222 COVID-19 vaccine. In the study overall: Second-dose groups at about 4 or about 12 weeks were pooled. The study's findings and limits: Females outnumbered males among donors, who were mostly white British; clonal diversity was possibly underestimated. Regions left unmutated in variants are reportedly the target of nearly half of spike-specific TCRs. After two AZD1222 doses, spike-specific TCR breadth and depth rose versus day 0.

The CDR3 spans 17 residues. Germline CDR1 reads MGHRA; CDR2 reads YSYEKL. V lost 1 base and J lost 0, with 12 bases in between. Worth noting for this clone: No antigen is known for it.

Clones were sequenced by immunoSEQ multiplex PCR, and TCRdb holds only the in-frame ones, with some missing. The data contain around 67,000 clones, about four fifths of them singletons. Sequences were derived from peripheral blood, sampled on day 0 of AZD1222 vaccination. The V and J genes are TRBV4-1 and TRBJ2-2; D call uncertain. This TCR derives from an adult in good health. Here the CDR3 reads CASSQVARPPNTGELFF. For the CDR3, the DNA is TGCGCCAGCAGCCAAGTCGCCAGGCCTCCGAACACCGGGGAGCTGTTTTTT.